These T cell receptor beta chains were read from a single sample in a study of T cells in narcolepsy. Only in-frame clones appear in the TCRdb table, and some are missing; sequencing was by immunoSEQ multiplex PCR. Here the sample spans 25,000 to 35,000 clones, 85% to 90% being singletons. Material: CD45RA- memory CD4+ T cells from PBMCs. The receptors here all came from a human donor with narcolepsy. CDR3s include the opening cysteine and the closing phenylalanine or tryptophan. D genes are given only for firm matches. Size is stated for part of the rows, as once, few or many counts, or as a class when the clone is expanded.

j_call clone_size d_call cdr3_length v_call cdr3_nt cdr3_aa
TRBJ2-2 . . 12 TRBV2 TGTGCCAGCATCGCGAACACCGGGGAGCTGTTTTTT CASIANTGELFF
TRBJ2-3 . TRBD2 19 TRBV4-1 TGCGCCAGCAGCCAAGATTTAGCGGGGGTACCCTCCGGCACAGATACGCAGTATTTT CASSQDLAGVPSGTDTQYF
TRBJ1-2 once TRBD1 12 TRBV5-4 TGTGCCAGCAGTCTTGACAGGGGTGGCTACACCTTC CASSLDRGGYTF
TRBJ1-2 . TRBD1 15 TRBV28 TGTGCCAGCAGTTTATGGGACAGGTCTAACTATGGCTACACCTTC CASSLWDRSNYGYTF
TRBJ2-1 . . 11 TRBV11-2 TGTGCCAGCAGCTTATTGGATGAGCAGTTCTTC CASSLLDEQFF
TRBJ2-7 . TRBD1 16 TRBV30 TGTGCCTGGAGTAGGGGTTGGGACAGGGGATACTACGAGCAGTACTTC CAWSRGWDRGYYEQYF
TRBJ2-2 . TRBD2 17 TRBV4-2 TGTGCCAGCAGCCAAGAGCGTAGCGGGAGCTTTGTCGGGGAGCTGTTTTTT CASSQERSGSFVGELFF
TRBJ2-1 . . 15 TRBV30 TGTGCCTGGAGTCGAGGCTCGGGATCGTCCCAGGAGCAGTTCTTC CAWSRGSGSSQEQFF
TRBJ2-1 once . 16 TRBV5-1 TGCGCCAGCAGCCCTCGACAGGATCGGATGTTAGGTGAGCAGTTCTTC CASSPRQDRMLGEQFF
TRBJ2-2 once TRBD2 15 TRBV11-2 TGTGCCAGCAGCCGTAGCGGGAGCCTTAGTGGGGAGCTGTTTTTT CASSRSGSLSGELFF
TRBJ1-5 . . 15 TRBV4-1 TGCGCCAGCAGCCAAGTATCAGGAACCCCTCAGCCCCAGCATTTT CASSQVSGTPQPQHF
TRBJ1-3 . . 16 TRBV28 TGTGCCAGCAGCTCGTCCCGGGACCCCTCTGGAAACACCATATATTTT CASSSSRDPSGNTIYF
TRBJ1-1 . . 12 TRBV6-1 TGTGCCAGCAGTGAACCTTACAGGGTAGCTTTCTTT CASSEPYRVAFF
TRBJ2-6 . . 17 TRBV7-2 TGTGCCAGCAGCTTAGTATCACACGGCTCTGGGGCCAACGTCCTGACTTTC CASSLVSHGSGANVLTF
TRBJ1-1 . . 9 TRBV5-3 TGTGCCAGAAGCCCTAAAGCTTTCTTT CARSPKAFF
TRBJ2-2 . . 15 TRBV19 TGTGCCAGTAGTATGGGTTCTCGGGCCAACGGGGAGCTGTTTTTT CASSMGSRANGELFF
TRBJ1-3 . . 15 TRBV6-1 TGTGCCAGCAGTGAAGACAGGGACTCTGGAAACACCATATATTTT CASSEDRDSGNTIYF
TRBJ2-1 few TRBD2 14 TRBV11-3 TGTGCCACCTCCCCCGGACTAGGGCTCAATGAGCAGTTCTTC CATSPGLGLNEQFF
TRBJ2-5 . . 13 TRBV4-3 TGCGCCAGCAGCCAAGGGAGGAGGGAGACCCAGTACTTC CASSQGRRETQYF
TRBJ2-5 few . 14 TRBV5-6 TGTGCCAGCAGCCCTCCGGGAGCGAAAGAGACCCAGTACTTC CASSPPGAKETQYF
TRBJ2-1 . . 18 TRBV25-1 TGTGCCAGTGGGGCAGGCGCTCTTGGGTACTGGGGGCCGCCTGAGCAGTTCTTC CASGAGALGYWGPPEQFF
TRBJ2-1 . TRBD2 13 TRBV29-1 TGCAGCGTTGCCCCAGCGGGAGGTGGTGAGCAGTTCTTC CSVAPAGGGEQFF
TRBJ2-6 . . 14 TRBV7-2 TGTGCCAGCAGTACAGGGACTGGGGCCAACGTCCTGACTTTC CASSTGTGANVLTF
TRBJ1-1 . . 16 TRBV5-1 TGCGCCAGCAGTTCAGACCCCGGGACGGTGAACACTGAAGCTTTCTTT CASSSDPGTVNTEAFF
TRBJ2-2 . . 12 TRBV7-2 TGTGCCAGCAGCCCGGACACCGGGGAGCTGTTTTTT CASSPDTGELFF
TRBJ2-3 . . 14 TRBV13 TGTGCCAGCAGCTCAAAGCAGGGGACAGATACGCAGTATTTT CASSSKQGTDTQYF
TRBJ1-2 . . 14 TRBV5-1 TGCGCCAGCAGCTTAACCCAGGGCCTCAGTGGCTACACCTTC CASSLTQGLSGYTF
TRBJ2-4 . . 16 TRBV4-1 TGCGCCAGCAGCCAAACGGGGTGGCTAGGGGTAAACATTCAGTACTTC CASSQTGWLGVNIQYF
TRBJ1-1 . . 12 TRBV9 TGTGCCAGCAGCGTGTATACGGGGGAAGCTTTCTTT CASSVYTGEAFF
TRBJ2-1 . TRBD2 16 TRBV10-3 TGTGCCATCAGTGAAATCTCGGGCGGGGGGGGCGATGAGCAGTTCTTC CAISEISGGGGDEQFF
TRBJ1-2 . . 14 TRBV28 TGTGCCAGCAGTTTACTAACACGGGGCGGCGGCTACACCTTC CASSLLTRGGGYTF
TRBJ1-3 . . 16 TRBV11-2 TGTGCCAGCAGCAGAGGGGGGACGGCCTCTGGAAACACCATATATTTT CASSRGGTASGNTIYF
TRBJ1-2 . . 17 TRBV28 TGTGCCAGCAGCTATTATGTGGGGGGCGAGGGTAACTATGGCTACACCTTC CASSYYVGGEGNYGYTF
TRBJ1-6 . . 17 TRBV5-1 TGCGCCAGCAGCTTGGGGGACATTAGCTCCTATAATTCACCCCTCCACTTT CASSLGDISSYNSPLHF
TRBJ2-7 . TRBD1 15 TRBV29-1 TGCAGCGTGACGGAGGGGACAGGGGGGGTTTACGAGCAGTACTTC CSVTEGTGGVYEQYF
TRBJ1-3 . . 13 TRBV15 TGTGCCACCAGCAGAGATCGAGAAAACACCATATATTTT CATSRDRENTIYF
TRBJ2-2 . . 14 TRBV6-5 TGTGCCAGCAGTTACAGACTTTTCACCGGGGAGCTGTTTTTT CASSYRLFTGELFF
TRBJ2-7 . TRBD2 17 TRBV7-2 TGTGCCAGCAGCTTAGACCGGACTAGCGGGAGGATTGGGGAGCAGTACTTC CASSLDRTSGRIGEQYF
TRBJ1-2 . . 14 TRBV27 TGTGCCAGCAGCCTCAAAGGAGCTAACTATGGCTACACCTTC CASSLKGANYGYTF
TRBJ2-5 . TRBD1 15 TRBV5-1 TGCGCCAGCAGCCCGGTGACAGGGCTACAAGAGACCCAGTACTTC CASSPVTGLQETQYF
TRBJ1-4 . TRBD1 16 TRBV28 TGTGCCAGCAGTTTATTGGGACAGGGGTTTGCTGAAAAACTGTTTTTT CASSLLGQGFAEKLFF
TRBJ1-1 . TRBD1 13 TRBV29-1 TGCAGCGCCCGACAGGGGGAGAACACTGAAGCTTTCTTT CSARQGENTEAFF
TRBJ2-5 . TRBD2 19 TRBV7-6 TGTGCCAGCAGCTTAGAGGGGTTTGGGAGGGGCGCCTCGGAAGAGACCCAGTACTTC CASSLEGFGRGASEETQYF
TRBJ2-5 . . 13 TRBV5-1 TGCGCCAGCAGCTTCCAGGGCCAAGAGACCCAGTACTTC CASSFQGQETQYF
TRBJ1-5 . . 15 TRBV11-2 TGTGCCAGCAGCCCTGGGACGTTGGGCGGTCAGCCCCAGCATTTT CASSPGTLGGQPQHF
TRBJ1-2 . . 15 TRBV19 TGTGCCAGTAGTATAGATCAATGGGGCAACTATGGCTACACCTTC CASSIDQWGNYGYTF
TRBJ2-2 . TRBD1 17 TRBV7-2 TGTGCCAGCAGCCCAACCGCCGGGACAGCGAACACCGGGGAGCTGTTTTTT CASSPTAGTANTGELFF
TRBJ1-2 . TRBD1 16 TRBV28 TGTGCCAGCAGGATACTTCCGGGACAGGGTGGCTATGGCTACACCTTC CASRILPGQGGYGYTF
TRBJ2-7 . . 12 TRBV11-1 TGTGCCAGCAGCTTAGCCTACAGCGAGCAGTACTTC CASSLAYSEQYF
TRBJ2-7 . . 13 TRBV19 TGTGCCAGTAGTATTACGCTAAGCGTAGAGCAGTACTTC CASSITLSVEQYF
TRBJ2-3 . . 13 TRBV27 TGTGCCAGCAGTTACAGATGGGAAGATACGCAGTATTTT CASSYRWEDTQYF
TRBJ1-5 . . 14 TRBV19 TGTGCCAGTAGTATGCAGAGTAGCAATCAGCCCCAGCATTTT CASSMQSSNQPQHF
TRBJ2-7 . . 14 TRBV9 TGTGCCAGCAGCGTATCTGTAGTCCCCTACGAGCAGTACTTC CASSVSVVPYEQYF
TRBJ1-5 . . 17 TRBV4-1 TGCGCCAGCAGCCAAGAACCCGCACTAGGGGGCAATCAGCCCCAGCATTTT CASSQEPALGGNQPQHF
TRBJ2-5 . TRBD1 19 TRBV19 TGTGCCAGTAGTATGTCGGGACAGGGATCGGTTTCCCGGGTGGAGACCCAGTACTTC CASSMSGQGSVSRVETQYF
TRBJ2-1 once . 16 TRBV30 TGTGCCTGGACCCAAAAAGGACTAAGCTCCTACAATGAGCAGTTCTTC CAWTQKGLSSYNEQFF
TRBJ2-7 . . 13 TRBV7-2 TGTGCCAGCAGCTTAGATCCGGTAGTTGAGCAGTACTTC CASSLDPVVEQYF
TRBJ1-1 . TRBD1 17 TRBV7-2 TGTGCCAGCAGCTCTCGGACAGGGGTTATCAAAGACACTGAAGCTTTCTTT CASSSRTGVIKDTEAFF
TRBJ2-1 once TRBD1 16 TRBV4-2 TGTGCCAGCAGCCAACCCCCGGGACAGACCTACAATGAGCAGTTCTTC CASSQPPGQTYNEQFF
TRBJ1-5 . . 13 TRBV6-5 TGTGCCAGCAGTCCCTCAAACGTAGGGCCCCAGCATTTT CASSPSNVGPQHF